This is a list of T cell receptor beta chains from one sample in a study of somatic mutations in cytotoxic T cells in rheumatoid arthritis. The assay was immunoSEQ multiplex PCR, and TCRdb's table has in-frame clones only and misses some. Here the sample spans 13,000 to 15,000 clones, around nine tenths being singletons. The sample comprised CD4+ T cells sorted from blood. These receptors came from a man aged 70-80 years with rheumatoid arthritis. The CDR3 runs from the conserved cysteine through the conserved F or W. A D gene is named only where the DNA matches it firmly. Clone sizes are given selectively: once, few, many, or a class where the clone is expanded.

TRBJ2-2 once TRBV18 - TGTGCCAGCGGCACCTTATCCACGAACACCGGGGAGCTGTTTTTT CASGTLSTNTGELFF
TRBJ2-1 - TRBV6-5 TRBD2 TGTGCCAGCAGCACCGGGACTAGCGGGTTGAATGAGCAGTTCTTC CASSTGTSGLNEQFF
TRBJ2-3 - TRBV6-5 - TGTGCCAGCAGTTACTCGTCCCCACTCCGCGGAGATACGCAGTATTTT CASSYSSPLRGDTQYF
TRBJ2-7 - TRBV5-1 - TGCGCCAGCAGCTTGGCGGTGGCGGGACGGGGTTACGAGCAGTACTTC CASSLAVAGRGYEQYF
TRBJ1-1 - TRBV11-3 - TGTGCCAGCAGCTTAAGGGGTGCCACTGAAGCTTTCTTT CASSLRGATEAFF
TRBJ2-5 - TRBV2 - TGTGCCAGCACTCGGTACCAAGAGACCCAGTACTTC CASTRYQETQYF
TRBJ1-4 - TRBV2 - TGTGCCAGCAGTGAAGCGCAGGGTTCGGGCGAAAAACTGTTTTTT CASSEAQGSGEKLFF
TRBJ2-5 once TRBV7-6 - TGTGCCAGCAGCTCATGGGGGGGGGCGCCCCAAGAGACCCAGTACTTC CASSSWGGAPQETQYF
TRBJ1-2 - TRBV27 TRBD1 TGTGCCAGCAGTACCCGGACAGGGAACTATGGCTACACCTTC CASSTRTGNYGYTF
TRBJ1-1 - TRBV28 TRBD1 TGTGCCAGCAGTTCAGGACAGGGGTGGGCTGAAGCTTTCTTT CASSSGQGWAEAFF
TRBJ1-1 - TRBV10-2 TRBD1 TGCGCCAGCACTCTCGGACAGGGCCCTTTTGAAGCTTTCTTT CASTLGQGPFEAFF
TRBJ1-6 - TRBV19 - TGTGCCAGCAGGGTGGACGGAGATTCACCCCTCCACTTT CASRVDGDSPLHF
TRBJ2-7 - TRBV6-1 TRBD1 TGTGCCAGCAGTGCCCGACAGGGGGCCAACGAGCAGTACTTC CASSARQGANEQYF
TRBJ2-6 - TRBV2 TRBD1 TGTGCCAGCAGTCCTGGGGCCGACAGGGGTGGGGCCAACGTCCTGACTTTC CASSPGADRGGANVLTF
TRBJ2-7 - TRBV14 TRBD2 TGTGCCAGCAGCCGAGCGGGAGGGCGTGTGGCCTACGAGCAGTACTTC CASSRAGGRVAYEQYF
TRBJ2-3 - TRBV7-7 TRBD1 TGTGCCAGCAGCTTAGACGGGACAGGGGGCGCAGATACGCAGTATTTT CASSLDGTGGADTQYF
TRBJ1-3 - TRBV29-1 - TGCAGCGTCGCCCCTTCGGGGGGATCTGGAAACACCATATATTTT CSVAPSGGSGNTIYF